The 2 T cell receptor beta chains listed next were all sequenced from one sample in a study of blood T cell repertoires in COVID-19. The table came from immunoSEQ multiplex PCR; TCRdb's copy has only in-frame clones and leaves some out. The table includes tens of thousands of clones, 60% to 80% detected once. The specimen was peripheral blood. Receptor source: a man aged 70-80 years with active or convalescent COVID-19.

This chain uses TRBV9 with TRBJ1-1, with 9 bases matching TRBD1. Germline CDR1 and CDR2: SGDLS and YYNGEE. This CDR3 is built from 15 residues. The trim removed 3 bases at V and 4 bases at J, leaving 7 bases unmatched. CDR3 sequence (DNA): TGTGCCAGCAGCGACTCAGACAGGGGGTTCACTGAAGCTTTCTTT. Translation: CASSDSDRGFTEAFF.

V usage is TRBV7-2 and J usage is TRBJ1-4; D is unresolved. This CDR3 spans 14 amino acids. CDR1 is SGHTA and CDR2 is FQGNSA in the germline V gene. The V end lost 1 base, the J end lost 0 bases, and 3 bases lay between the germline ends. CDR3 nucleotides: TGTGCCAGCAGCTTAGACTCAACTAATGAAAAACTGTTTTTT. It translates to CASSLDSTNEKLFF.